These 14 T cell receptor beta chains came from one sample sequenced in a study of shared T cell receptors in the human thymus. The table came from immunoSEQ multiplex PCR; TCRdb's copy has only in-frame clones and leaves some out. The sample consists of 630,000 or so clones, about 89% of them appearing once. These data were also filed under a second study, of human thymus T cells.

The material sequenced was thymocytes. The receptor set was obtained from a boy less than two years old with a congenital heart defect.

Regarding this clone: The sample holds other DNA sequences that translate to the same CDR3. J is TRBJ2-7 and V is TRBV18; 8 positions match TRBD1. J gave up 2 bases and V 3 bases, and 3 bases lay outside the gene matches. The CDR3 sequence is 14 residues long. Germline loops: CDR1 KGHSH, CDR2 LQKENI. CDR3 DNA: TGTGCCAGCTCACCTGGACAGGGAGCCTACGAGCAGTACTTC. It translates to CASSPGQGAYEQYF.

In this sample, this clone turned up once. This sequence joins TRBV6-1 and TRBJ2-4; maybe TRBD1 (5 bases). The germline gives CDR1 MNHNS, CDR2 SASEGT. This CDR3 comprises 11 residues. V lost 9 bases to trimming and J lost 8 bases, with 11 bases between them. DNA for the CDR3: TGTGCCAGTCCCCTAGGGGACATTCAGTACTTC. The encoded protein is CASPLGDIQYF.

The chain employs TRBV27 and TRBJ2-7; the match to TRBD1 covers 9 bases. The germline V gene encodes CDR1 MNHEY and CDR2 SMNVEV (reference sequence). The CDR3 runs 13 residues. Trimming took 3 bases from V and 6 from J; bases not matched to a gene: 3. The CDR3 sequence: CASSLGQGPEQYF. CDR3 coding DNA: TGTGCCAGCAGTTTGGGACAGGGTCCCGAGCAGTACTTC.

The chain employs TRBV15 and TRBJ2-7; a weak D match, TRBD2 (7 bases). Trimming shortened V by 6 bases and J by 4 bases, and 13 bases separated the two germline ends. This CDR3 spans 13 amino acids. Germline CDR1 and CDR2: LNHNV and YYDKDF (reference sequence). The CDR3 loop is CATRAGDKYEQYF. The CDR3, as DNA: TGTGCCACCAGGGCGGGGGACAAATACGAGCAGTACTTC.

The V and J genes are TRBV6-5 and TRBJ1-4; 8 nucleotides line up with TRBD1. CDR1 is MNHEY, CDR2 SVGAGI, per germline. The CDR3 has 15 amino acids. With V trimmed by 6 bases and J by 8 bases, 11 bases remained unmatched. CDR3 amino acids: CASRRQGKVGEKLFF. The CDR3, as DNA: TGTGCCAGCAGGCGACAGGGGAAGGTTGGCGAAAAACTGTTTTTT.

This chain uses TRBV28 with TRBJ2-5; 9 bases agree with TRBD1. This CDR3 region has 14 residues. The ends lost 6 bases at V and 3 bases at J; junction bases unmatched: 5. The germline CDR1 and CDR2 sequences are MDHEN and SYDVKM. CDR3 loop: CASSPGQGKETQYF. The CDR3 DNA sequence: TGTGCCAGCAGCCCGGGACAGGGAAAAGAGACCCAGTACTTC.

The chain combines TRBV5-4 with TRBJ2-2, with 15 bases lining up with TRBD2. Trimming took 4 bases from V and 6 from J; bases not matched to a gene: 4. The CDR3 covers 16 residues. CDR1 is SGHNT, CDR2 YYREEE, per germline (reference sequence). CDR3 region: CASSPGLAGGSGELFF. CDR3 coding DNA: TGTGCCAGCAGCCCGGGACTAGCGGGAGGATCCGGGGAGCTGTTTTTT.

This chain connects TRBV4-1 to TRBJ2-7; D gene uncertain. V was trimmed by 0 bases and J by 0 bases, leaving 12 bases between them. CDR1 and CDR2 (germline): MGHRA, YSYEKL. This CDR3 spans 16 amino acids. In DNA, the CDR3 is TGCGCCAGCAGCCAAGATTGGCGGCCGGACTCCTACGAGCAGTACTTC. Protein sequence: CASSQDWRPDSYEQYF.

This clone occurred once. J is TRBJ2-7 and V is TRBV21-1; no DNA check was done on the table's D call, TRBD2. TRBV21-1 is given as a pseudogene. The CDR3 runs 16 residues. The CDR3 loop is CASSRGGSQVAHEQYF. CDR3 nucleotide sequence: TGTGCCAGCAGCAGAGGAGGAAGCCAAGTTGCCCACGAGCAGTACTTC.

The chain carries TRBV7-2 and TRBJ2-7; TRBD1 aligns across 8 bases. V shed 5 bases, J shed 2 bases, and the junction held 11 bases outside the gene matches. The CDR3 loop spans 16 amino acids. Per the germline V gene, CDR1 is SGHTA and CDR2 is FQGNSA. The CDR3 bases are TGTGCCAGCAGCCATGGGGCCGACAGGGGCCCCTACGAGCAGTACTTC. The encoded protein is CASSHGADRGPYEQYF. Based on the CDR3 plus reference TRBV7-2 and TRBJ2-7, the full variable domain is GAGVSQSPSNKVTEKGKDVELRCDPISGHTALYWYRQSLGQGLEFLIYFQGNSAPDKSGLPSDRFSAERTGGSVSTLTIQRTQQEDSAVYLCASSHGADRGPYEQYFGPGTRLTVT.

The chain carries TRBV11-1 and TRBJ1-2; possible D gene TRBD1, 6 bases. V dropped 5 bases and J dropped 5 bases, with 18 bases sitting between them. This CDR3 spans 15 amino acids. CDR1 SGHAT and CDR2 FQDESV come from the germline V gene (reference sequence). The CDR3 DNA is TGTGCCAGCAGCCCGGGTCGGACAGAGACTTATGGCTACACCTTC. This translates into CASSPGRTETYGYTF.

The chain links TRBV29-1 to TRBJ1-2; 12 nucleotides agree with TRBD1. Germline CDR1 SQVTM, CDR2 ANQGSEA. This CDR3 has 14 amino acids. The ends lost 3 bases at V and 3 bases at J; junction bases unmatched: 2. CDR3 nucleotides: TGCAGCGTTGAGGGGACAGGGGGCGACTATGGCTACACCTTC. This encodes CSVEGTGGDYGYTF. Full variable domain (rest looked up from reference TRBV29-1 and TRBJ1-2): SAVISQKPSRDICQRGTSLTIQCQVDSQVTMMFWYRQQPGQSLTLIATANQGSEATYESGFVIDKFPISRPNLTFSTLTVSNMSPEDSSIYLCSVEGTGGDYGYTFGSGTRLTVV.

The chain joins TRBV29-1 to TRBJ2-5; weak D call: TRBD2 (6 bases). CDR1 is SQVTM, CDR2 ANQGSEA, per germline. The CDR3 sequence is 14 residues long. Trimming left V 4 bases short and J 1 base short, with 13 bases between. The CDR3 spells CSVGGVSGQETQYF. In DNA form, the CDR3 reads TGCAGCGTTGGGGGGGTTTCGGGCCAAGAGACCCAGTACTTC. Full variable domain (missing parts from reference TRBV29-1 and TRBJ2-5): SAVISQKPSRDICQRGTSLTIQCQVDSQVTMMFWYRQQPGQSLTLIATANQGSEATYESGFVIDKFPISRPNLTFSTLTVSNMSPEDSSIYLCSVGGVSGQETQYFGPGTRLLVL.

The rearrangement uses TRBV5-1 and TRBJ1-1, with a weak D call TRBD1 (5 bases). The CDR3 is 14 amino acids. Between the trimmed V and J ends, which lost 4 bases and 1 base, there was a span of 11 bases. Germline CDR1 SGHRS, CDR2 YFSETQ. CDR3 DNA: TGCGCCAGCAGCCAAGACAGTGAGAACACTGAAGCTTTCTTT. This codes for CASSQDSENTEAFF.